This record concerns one TCR beta chain sequence. These data originate in a study of blood T cell repertoires in COVID-19. Study details: Nucleic acid was either cDNA or gDNA, and it came from T cells, B-cell-depleted T cells, or PBMCs.

With 3 bases clipped from V and 5 bases from J, the junction kept 13 bases outside the gene matches. The CDR3 contains 17 residues. How the authors handled the data: Scientists estimated how many nucleated cells there were by amplifying reference gene primers. Repertoires were generated with immunoSEQ multiplex PCR, while TCRdb's copy carries only in-frame clones and drops some. The D gene and trimming were derived from the DNA, and the V and J assignments and clone size from that table. The sample lists roughly 100,000 clones, about 90% seen once, with 6.2% in the top ten. The specimen sequenced was peripheral blood. This receptor was obtained from a human donor in a cohort sampled during active COVID-19. This sequence joins TRBV5-3 and TRBJ2-7, with TRBD2 matching 11 bases. TRBV5-3 qualifies as an ORF whose function is uncertain. The CDR3, as DNA: TGTGCCAGAAGCTGCAAATCCGATAGCGGGAGGGTCGACGAGCAGTACTTC. As protein: CARSCKSDSGRVDEQYF.